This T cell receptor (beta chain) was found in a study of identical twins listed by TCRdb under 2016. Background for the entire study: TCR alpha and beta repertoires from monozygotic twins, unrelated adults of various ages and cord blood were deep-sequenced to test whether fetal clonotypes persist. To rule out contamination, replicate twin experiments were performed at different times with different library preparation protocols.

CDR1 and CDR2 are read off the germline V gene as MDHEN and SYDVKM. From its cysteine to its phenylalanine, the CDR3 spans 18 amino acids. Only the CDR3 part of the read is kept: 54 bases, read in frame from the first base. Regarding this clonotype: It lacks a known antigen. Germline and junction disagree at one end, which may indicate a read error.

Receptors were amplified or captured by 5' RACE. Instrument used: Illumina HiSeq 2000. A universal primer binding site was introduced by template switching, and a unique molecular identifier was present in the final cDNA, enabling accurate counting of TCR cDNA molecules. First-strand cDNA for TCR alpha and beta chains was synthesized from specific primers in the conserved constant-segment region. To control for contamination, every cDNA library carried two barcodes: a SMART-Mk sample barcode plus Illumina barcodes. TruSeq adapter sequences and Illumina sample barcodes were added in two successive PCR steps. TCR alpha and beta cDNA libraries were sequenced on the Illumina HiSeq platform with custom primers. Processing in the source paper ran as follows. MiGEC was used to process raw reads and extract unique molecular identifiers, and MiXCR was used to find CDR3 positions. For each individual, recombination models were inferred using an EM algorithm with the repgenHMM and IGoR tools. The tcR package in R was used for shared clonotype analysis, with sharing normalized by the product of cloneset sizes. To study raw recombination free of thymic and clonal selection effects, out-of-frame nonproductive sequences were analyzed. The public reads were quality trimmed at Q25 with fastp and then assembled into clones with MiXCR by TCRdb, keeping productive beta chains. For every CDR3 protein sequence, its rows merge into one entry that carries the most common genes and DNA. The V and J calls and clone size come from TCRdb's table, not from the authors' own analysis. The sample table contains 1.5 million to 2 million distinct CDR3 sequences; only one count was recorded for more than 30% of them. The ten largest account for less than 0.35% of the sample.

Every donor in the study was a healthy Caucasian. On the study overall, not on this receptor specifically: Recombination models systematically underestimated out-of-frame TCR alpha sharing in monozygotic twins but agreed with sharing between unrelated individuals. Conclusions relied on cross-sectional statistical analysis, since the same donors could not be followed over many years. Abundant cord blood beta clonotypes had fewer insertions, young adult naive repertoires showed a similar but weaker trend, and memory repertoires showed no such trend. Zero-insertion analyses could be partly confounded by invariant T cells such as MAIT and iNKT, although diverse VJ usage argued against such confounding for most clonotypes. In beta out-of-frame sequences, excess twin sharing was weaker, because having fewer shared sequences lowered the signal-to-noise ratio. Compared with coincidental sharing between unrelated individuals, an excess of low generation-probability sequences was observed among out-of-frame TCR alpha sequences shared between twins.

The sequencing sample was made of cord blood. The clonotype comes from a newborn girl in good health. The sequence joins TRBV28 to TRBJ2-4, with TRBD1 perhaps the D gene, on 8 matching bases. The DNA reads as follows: TGTGCCAGCAGTTTCCCGAGGGACAGGCGACTAGCCAAAGACATTCAGTACTTC. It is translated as CASSFPRDRRLAKDIQYF.